The next 29 T cell receptor beta chains were all read from a single sample in a study of T cell repertoires in cytomegalovirus infection. TCRdb independently ran MiXCR on the reads; one entry per CDR3 protein. Here the sample spans 400,000 to 550,000 distinct CDR3 sequences, 10% to 12% being singletons. Material for sequencing was PBMCs. These receptors came from a human donor in good health (CMV status not recorded). Some clones in this sample may be carry-over from other donors' samples.

This clonotype was counted many times. The rearrangement uses TRBV5-6 and TRBJ1-1; 12 nucleotides agree with TRBD1. The CDR3 runs 14 residues. CDR1 is SGHDT and CDR2 is YYEEEE in the germline V gene. V gave up 4 bases and J gave up 4 bases; unmatched junction bases: 2. This chain's CDR3 is CASSGDRGLTEAFF. Here the CDR3 DNA reads TGTGCCAGCAGCGGGGACAGGGGGCTCACTGAAGCTTTCTTT. Full variable domain (remainder filled in from reference TRBV5-6 and TRBJ1-1): DAGVTQSPTHLIKTRGQQVTLRCSPKSGHDTVSWYQQALGQGPQFIFQYYEEEERQRGNFPDRFSGHQFPNYSSELNVNALLLGDSALYLCASSGDRGLTEAFFGQGTRLTVV.

This clonotype was counted between two and nine times. The rearrangement joins TRBV2 to TRBJ1-2, with TRBD1 matching 8 bases. The CDR3 has 15 residues. Germline loops: CDR1 SNHLY, CDR2 FYNNEI. The junction had 11 bases not matched to a gene; V was cut back by 7 bases and J by 4 bases. CDR3: CASNSPDRGGYGYTF. CDR3 DNA: TGTGCCAGCAACAGCCCCGACAGGGGAGGCTATGGCTACACCTTC.

The chain carries TRBV20-1 and TRBJ2-5, with D maybe TRBD1 (6 bases). Per the germline V gene, CDR1 is DFQATT and CDR2 is SNEGSKA (reference sequence). The CDR3 contains 15 residues. V lost 6 bases to trimming and J lost 4 bases, with 21 bases between them. The DNA of the CDR3 is TGCAGTGCCCTCTCCGCCGGACAGCACGGAGAGACCCAGTACTTC. Translating it yields CSALSAGQHGETQYF.

The sample holds a few counts of this clonotype. This chain uses TRBV25-1 with TRBJ2-7, with 13 bases matching TRBD2. The V segment lost 2 bases and the J segment 4 bases; nucleotides outside the gene matches: 11. The CDR3 consists of 18 residues. Germline CDR1 and CDR2: MGHDK and SYGVNS. In DNA, the CDR3 is TGTGCCAGCAGTGAAACCCCCGGGACTAGCGGGACAAGTTACGAGCAGTACTTC. Encoded protein: CASSETPGTSGTSYEQYF.

The chain has TRBV5-5 and TRBJ1-6; D perhaps matches TRBD1 (5 bases). Germline CDR1 SGHKS, CDR2 YYEKEE (reference sequence). Deletions cut 4 bases from V and 9 bases from J, with 14 bases between. The CDR3 contains 14 residues. CDR3 coding DNA: TGTGCCAGCAGCAACACCGGGGACGGTTCACCCCTCCACTTT. This codes for CASSNTGDGSPLHF.

V usage is TRBV15 and J usage is TRBJ1-1; D perhaps matches TRBD1 (5 bases). Germline V lookup: CDR1 LNHNV, CDR2 YYDKDF (reference sequence). This CDR3 region has 15 residues. V gave up 5 bases and J gave up 1 base, with 14 bases separating them. The CDR3 coding sequence is TGTGCCACCAGCCGCCGGACACACAAGAACACTGAAGCTTTCTTT. Encoded protein: CATSRRTHKNTEAFF.

This clonotype appeared a few times. The chain combines TRBV20-1 with TRBJ2-5; D gene ambiguous. This CDR3 is 13 amino acids long. The germline V gene encodes CDR1 DFQATT and CDR2 SNEGSKA (reference sequence). The V end was cut by 3 bases, the J end by 9 bases, with 17 bases between. The CDR3 DNA is TGCAGTGCTAGGGCAACAGCCGGTTGGGCCCAGTACTTC. Protein: CSARATAGWAQYF.

This clonotype has at least ten counts. V usage is TRBV5-1 and J usage is TRBJ1-4; D call uncertain. Germline CDR1 is SGHRS and CDR2 is YFSETQ. Trimming left V 3 bases short and J 0 bases short, with 12 bases between. CDR3 length: 16 amino acids. The CDR3 region is CASSSDPRATNEKLFF. Written as DNA, the CDR3 is TGCGCCAGCAGCTCGGACCCCCGTGCAACTAATGAAAAACTGTTTTTT.

This clonotype was counted many times. This chain uses TRBV7-8 with TRBJ2-1, with TRBD2 as a possible D gene (6 bases). Per the germline V gene, CDR1 is SGHVS and CDR2 is FQNEAQ. V dropped 4 bases and J dropped 4 bases, with 17 bases sitting between them. This CDR3 is 16 amino acids long. Written as DNA, the CDR3 is TGTGCCAGCAGCTCGACCCGGGAGTCCCTATACAATGAGCAGTTCTTC. It yields the protein CASSSTRESLYNEQFF.

This clonotype was seen many times. This chain links TRBV7-3 with TRBJ2-1; TRBD2 might be the D (5 bases). CDR1 SGHTA and CDR2 FQGTGA come from the germline V gene. V gave up 5 bases and J gave up 8 bases, with 19 bases separating them. The length of the CDR3 is 15 residues. Written as DNA, the CDR3 is TGTGCCAGCAGCCCCATCCGGACTCGCGGCGATGAGCAGTTCTTC. It yields the protein CASSPIRTRGDEQFF.

The genes are TRBV11-2 and TRBJ2-2; D gene uncertain. CDR1 is SGHAT, CDR2 FQNNGV, per germline. Trimming left V 2 bases short and J 9 bases short, with 16 bases between. The CDR3 is 15 amino acids. CDR3 protein: CASSLMGSSTRELFF. CDR3 DNA sequence: TGTGCCAGCAGCTTAATGGGGTCCTCTACCAGGGAGCTGTTTTTT.

Many counts were recorded for this clonotype. The chain combines TRBV4-1 with TRBJ2-6; the match to TRBD1 covers 9 bases. From germline, CDR1 is MGHRA and CDR2 YSYEKL. This CDR3 has 15 residues. V shed 1 base and J 13 bases; nucleotides not matched to a gene: 8. CDR3 nucleotides: TGCGCCAGCAGCCAAGGCCCGGACAGGGGAGGGGTCCTGACTTTC. As protein: CASSQGPDRGGVLTF.

This clonotype was seen at least ten times. The chain has TRBV20-1 and TRBJ2-2; the D is unclear. CDR3 length equals 14 residues. Per germline, CDR1 DFQATT and CDR2 SNEGSKA (reference sequence). Between the trimmed V and J ends, which lost 3 bases and 0 bases, there was a span of 8 bases. The CDR3 DNA is TGCAGTGCTAGTTGGAGCGCGAACACCGGGGAGCTGTTTTTT. It translates to CSASWSANTGELFF.

The chain uses TRBV10-3 and TRBJ2-6; no definite D call. V was shortened by 3 bases and J by 0 bases, with 6 bases between the two germline ends. The CDR3 is 15 amino acids. Germline V gene sequence: CDR1 ENHRY, CDR2 SYGVKD. Here the CDR3 DNA reads TGTGCCATCAGTGACGGAAACTCTGGGGCCAACGTCCTGACTTTC. Translation: CAISDGNSGANVLTF.

This clonotype was seen at least ten times. The V and J genes are TRBV11-2 and TRBJ1-6; D ambiguous. CDR3 size: 13 residues. CDR1 SGHAT and CDR2 FQNNGV come from the germline V gene. V dropped 3 bases and J dropped 10 bases, with 10 bases sitting between them. The CDR3 loop reads CASSLGSGSPLHF. CDR3 nucleotide sequence: TGTGCCAGCAGCTTGGGTAGTGGGTCACCCCTCCACTTT.

This clonotype was picked up many times. In DNA form, the CDR3 reads TGTGCCAGCAGTTTAGGTGGTGGGTTTAGCTCCTACGAGCAGTACTTC. It translates to CASSLGGGFSSYEQYF. This rearrangement joins TRBV28 to TRBJ2-7; no clear D. The V gene's germline CDR1 is MDHEN and CDR2 SYDVKM. The CDR3 loop spans 16 amino acids. V was clipped by 2 bases and J by 0 bases, with 14 bases between them. Looking up the rest from reference TRBV28 and TRBJ2-7 gives the full variable domain: DVKVTQSSRYLVKRTGEKVFLECVQDMDHENMFWYRQDPGLGLRLIYFSYDVKMKEKGDIPEGYSVSREKKERFSLILESASTNQTSMYLCASSLGGGFSSYEQYFGPGTRLTVT.

This clonotype was recorded at least ten times. The V call is TRBV7-9, the J call TRBJ2-5; the D is unclear. Trimming pared 5 bases from V and 4 bases from J, leaving 11 bases between. The CDR3 is 13 residues long. The germline gives CDR1 SEHNR, CDR2 FQNEAQ (reference sequence). The CDR3 coding sequence is TGTGCCAGCAGCCCCGGTCTGCGAGAGACCCAGTACTTC. Translated: CASSPGLRETQYF.

The V and J genes are TRBV15 and TRBJ2-7; the D gene is possibly TRBD1 (5 bases). Germline values: CDR1 LNHNV, CDR2 YYDKDF (reference sequence). The germline V and J ends were trimmed by 0 bases and 1 base, with 16 bases remaining between them. This CDR3 is built from 17 residues. CDR3: CATSREGDRYISYEQYF. CDR3 sequence (DNA): TGTGCCACCAGCAGAGAAGGTGACAGATATATTTCCTACGAGCAGTACTTC. The entire variable domain, with the rest obtained from reference TRBV15 and TRBJ2-7, is as follows: DAMVIQNPRYQVTQFGKPVTLSCSQTLNHNVMYWYQQKSSQAPKLLFHYYDKDFNNEADTPDNFQSRRPNTSFCFLDIRSPGLGDTAMYLCATSREGDRYISYEQYFGPGTRLTVT.

A word on this clonotype: A much larger clone lies one base from this, so it may be a read error. The chain links TRBV6-1 to TRBJ2-2; D unclear. CDR3 size: 13 residues. V was cut by 5 bases and J by 10 bases, with 14 bases left in between. Germline V lookup: CDR1 MNHNS, CDR2 SASEGT. DNA for the CDR3: TGTGCCAGCAGTTCCCGCGACAACGAGGAGCTGTTTTTT. Protein: CASSSRDNEELFF.

This clonotype has more than one count but fewer than ten. The chain carries TRBV6-6 and TRBJ1-1, with a weak D call TRBD1 (5 bases). The V and J ends lost 5 bases and 2 bases respectively, with 15 bases between them. The CDR3 covers 15 residues. CDR1 is MNHNY and CDR2 is SVGAGI in the germline V gene (reference sequence). The CDR3 nucleotides read TGTGCCAGCAGTCGGACTGACAGCATCAACACTGAAGCTTTCTTT. Protein sequence: CASSRTDSINTEAFF.

This clonotype was seen many times. This chain's CDR3 is CAISESGGSDTGELFF. DNA for the CDR3: TGTGCCATCAGTGAGTCGGGCGGGAGCGACACCGGGGAGCTGTTTTTT. The chain has TRBV10-3 and TRBJ2-2; TRBD2 matches 7 bases. V was pared by 0 bases and J by 3 bases, with 4 bases of the junction left unmatched. There are 16 residues in the CDR3. From germline, CDR1 is ENHRY and CDR2 SYGVKD.

Ten or more counts support this clonotype. This sequence joins TRBV20-1 and TRBJ1-5; D is possibly TRBD1 (5 bases). The CDR3 spans 13 residues. Germline-derived CDR1 and CDR2 are DFQATT and SNEGSKA (reference sequence). Deletions cut 5 bases from V and 2 bases from J, with 10 bases between. CDR3 loop: CSAQGVRNQPQHF. In DNA, the CDR3 is TGCAGTGCTCAAGGGGTTCGCAATCAGCCCCAGCATTTT.

Ten or more counts support this clonotype. V and J are TRBV7-2 and TRBJ2-3, with 9 bases aligning to TRBD2. Germline-derived CDR1 and CDR2 are SGHTA and FQGNSA. This CDR3 is 18 amino acids long. Trimming took 6 bases from V and 3 from J; bases not matched to a gene: 16. Written as DNA, the CDR3 is TGTGCCAGCAGTTCCAGAGAATGGGGACTAGCAGTGACAGATACGCAGTATTTT. Amino acid sequence: CASSSREWGLAVTDTQYF.

In this sample, this clonotype turned up a few times. The chain has TRBV25-1 and TRBJ2-1, with D possibly called TRBD1 or TRBD2 (6 bases each). This CDR3 contains 15 residues. Trimming cost V 1 base and J 5 bases, with 12 bases left between them. Looked up from germline, CDR1 is MGHDK and CDR2 is SYGVNS. CDR3 sequence (DNA): TGTGCCAGCAGTGAATTCGGAGGGGGGAACAATGAGCAGTTCTTC. It codes for CASSEFGGGNNEQFF.

This clonotype appeared many times. The chain is built from TRBV28 and TRBJ2-6, with unresolved D. The CDR3 runs to 15 residues. Trimming pared 6 bases from V and 0 bases from J, leaving 9 bases between. Per the germline V gene, CDR1 is MDHEN and CDR2 is SYDVKM. CDR3 sequence reads: CASSDQDSGANVLTF. The DNA of the CDR3 is TGTGCCAGCAGCGATCAGGACTCTGGGGCCAACGTCCTGACTTTC.

The chain recombines TRBV30 with TRBJ1-6; D is unresolved. Germline V gene sequence: CDR1 GTSNPN, CDR2 SVGIG (reference sequence). Trimming removed 0 bases at V and 12 bases at J, with 9 bases between. CDR3 size: 12 residues. The CDR3 is CAWSVTVEPLHF. DNA of the CDR3: TGTGCCTGGAGTGTCACGGTTGAACCCCTCCACTTT.

This clonotype has ten or more counts. The chain links TRBV4-2 to TRBJ1-1, with no clear D. Between the trimmed V and J ends, which lost 3 bases and 5 bases, there was a span of 16 bases. Germline values: CDR1 LGHNA, CDR2 YNFKEQ. There are 15 residues in the CDR3. This CDR3 reads CASSHAEGRATEAFF. In DNA, the CDR3 is TGTGCCAGCAGCCACGCGGAGGGCCGGGCTACTGAAGCTTTCTTT.

This clonotype was seen many times. The rearrangement links TRBV10-2 to TRBJ1-1; D not certain. Trimming cost V 3 bases and J 1 base, with 6 bases left between them. Germline CDR1 WSHSY, CDR2 SAAADI. This CDR3 has 13 amino acids. The CDR3 protein is CASSETKNTEAFF. The CDR3 DNA follows: TGCGCCAGCAGTGAAACTAAGAACACTGAAGCTTTCTTT.

Ten or more counts support this clonotype. The chain has TRBV12-3 or TRBV12-4 and TRBJ2-5; a weak D match, TRBD2 (5 bases). This CDR3 has 16 residues. The V end lost 3 bases, the J end lost 5 bases, and 19 bases lay between the germline ends. The CDR3 region is CASSLGLEGRFETQYF. For the CDR3, the DNA is TGTGCCAGCAGTTTGGGTCTCGAGGGAAGGTTTGAGACCCAGTACTTC.